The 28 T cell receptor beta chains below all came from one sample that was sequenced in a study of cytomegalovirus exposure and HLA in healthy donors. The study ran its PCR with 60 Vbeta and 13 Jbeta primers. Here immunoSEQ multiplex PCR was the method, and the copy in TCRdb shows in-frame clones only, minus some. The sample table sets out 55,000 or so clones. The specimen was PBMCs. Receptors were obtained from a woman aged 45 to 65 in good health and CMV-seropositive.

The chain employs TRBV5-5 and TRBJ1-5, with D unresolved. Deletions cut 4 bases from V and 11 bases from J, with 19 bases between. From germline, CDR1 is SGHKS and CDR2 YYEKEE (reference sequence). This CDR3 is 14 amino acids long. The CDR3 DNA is TGTGCCAGCAGCAAGACGACACCAACTGTAGCCCAGCATTTT. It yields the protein CASSKTTPTVAQHF. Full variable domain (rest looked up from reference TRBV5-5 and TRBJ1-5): DAGVTQSPTHLIKTRGQQVTLRCSPISGHKSVSWYQQVLGQGPQFIFQYYEKEERGRGNFPDRFSARQFPNYSSELNVNALLLGDSALYLCASSKTTPTVAQHFGDGTRLSIL.

CDR3 in amino acids: CASSTWGSPLHF. The CDR3 coding sequence is TGTGCCAGCAGTACCTGGGGCTCACCCCTCCACTTT. The chain recombines TRBV6-5 with TRBJ1-6; possible D gene TRBD1, 5 bases. The V gene's germline CDR1 is MNHEY and CDR2 SVGAGI. This CDR3 has 12 amino acids. The V end was cut by 5 bases, the J end by 10 bases, with 9 bases between.

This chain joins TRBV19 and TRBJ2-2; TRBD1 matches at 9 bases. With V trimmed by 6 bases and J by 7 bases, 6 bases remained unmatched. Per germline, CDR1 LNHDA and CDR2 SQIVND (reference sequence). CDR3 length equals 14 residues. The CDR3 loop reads CASSHRGLSGELFF. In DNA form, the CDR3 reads TGTGCCAGTAGCCACAGGGGGCTGAGCGGGGAGCTGTTTTTT. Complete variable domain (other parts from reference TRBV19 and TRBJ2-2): DGGITQSPKYLFRKEGQNVTLSCEQNLNHDAMYWYRQDPGQGLRLIYYSQIVNDFQKGDIAEGYSVSREKKESFPLTVTSAQKNPTAFYLCASSHRGLSGELFFGEGSRLTVL.

The CDR3 region is CASSPTEDSPLHF. The DNA of the CDR3 is TGTGCCAGCTCACCTACAGAAGATTCACCCCTCCACTTT. The chain carries TRBV18 and TRBJ1-6; D is unresolved. V was pared by 3 bases and J by 8 bases, with 8 bases between. The CDR3 sequence is 13 residues long. CDR1 and CDR2 (germline): KGHSH, LQKENI.

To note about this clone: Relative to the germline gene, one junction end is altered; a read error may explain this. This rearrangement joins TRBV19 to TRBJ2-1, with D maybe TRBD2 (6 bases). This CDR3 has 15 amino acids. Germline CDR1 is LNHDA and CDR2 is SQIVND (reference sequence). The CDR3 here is CASSVGTFSDNEQFF. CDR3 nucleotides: TGTGCCAGTAGCGTTGGGACTTTCTCCGACAATGAGCAGTTCTTC.

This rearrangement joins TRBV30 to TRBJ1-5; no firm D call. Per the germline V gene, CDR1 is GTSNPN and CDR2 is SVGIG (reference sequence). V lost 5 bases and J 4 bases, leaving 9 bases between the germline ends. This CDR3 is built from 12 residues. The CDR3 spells CAWGGGNQPQHF. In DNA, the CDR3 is TGTGCCTGGGGCGGCGGGAATCAGCCCCAGCATTTT.

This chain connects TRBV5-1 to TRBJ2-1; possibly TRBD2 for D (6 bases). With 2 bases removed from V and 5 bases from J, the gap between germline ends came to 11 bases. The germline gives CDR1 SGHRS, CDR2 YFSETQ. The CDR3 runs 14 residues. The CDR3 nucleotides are TGCGCCAGCAGCTTTGGGGAGCGGGACAATGAGCAGTTCTTC. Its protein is CASSFGERDNEQFF.

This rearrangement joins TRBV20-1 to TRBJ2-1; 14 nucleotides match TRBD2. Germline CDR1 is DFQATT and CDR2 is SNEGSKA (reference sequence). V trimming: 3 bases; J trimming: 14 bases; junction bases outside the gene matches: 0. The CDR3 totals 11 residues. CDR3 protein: CSARGLAGEFF. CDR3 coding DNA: TGCAGTGCTAGGGGACTAGCGGGGGAGTTCTTC.

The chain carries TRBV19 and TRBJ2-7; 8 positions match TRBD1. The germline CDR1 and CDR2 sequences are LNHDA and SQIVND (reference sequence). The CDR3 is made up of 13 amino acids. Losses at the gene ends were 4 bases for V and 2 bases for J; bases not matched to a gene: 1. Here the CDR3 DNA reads TGTGCCAGTAGTACACAGGGGGCCTACGAGCAGTACTTC. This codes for CASSTQGAYEQYF. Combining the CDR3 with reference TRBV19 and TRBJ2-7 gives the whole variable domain DGGITQSPKYLFRKEGQNVTLSCEQNLNHDAMYWYRQDPGQGLRLIYYSQIVNDFQKGDIAEGYSVSREKKESFPLTVTSAQKNPTAFYLCASSTQGAYEQYFGPGTRLTVT.

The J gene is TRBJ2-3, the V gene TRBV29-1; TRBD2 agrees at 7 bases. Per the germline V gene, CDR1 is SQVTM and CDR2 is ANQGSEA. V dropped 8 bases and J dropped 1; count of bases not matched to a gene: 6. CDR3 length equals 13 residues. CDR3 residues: CSSTGGGTDTQYF. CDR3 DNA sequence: TGCAGCTCGACGGGAGGTGGCACAGATACGCAGTATTTT.

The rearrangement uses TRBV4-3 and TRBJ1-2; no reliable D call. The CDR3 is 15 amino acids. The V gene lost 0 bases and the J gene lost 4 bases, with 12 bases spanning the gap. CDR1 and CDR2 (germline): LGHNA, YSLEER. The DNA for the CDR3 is TGCGCCAGCAGCCAAGAAGGAAACGGGTTCTATGGCTACACCTTC. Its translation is CASSQEGNGFYGYTF.

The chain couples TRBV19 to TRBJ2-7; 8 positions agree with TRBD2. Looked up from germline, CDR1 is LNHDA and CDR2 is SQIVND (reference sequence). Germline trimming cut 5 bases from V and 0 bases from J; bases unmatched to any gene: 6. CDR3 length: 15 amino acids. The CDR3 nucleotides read TGTGCCAGTAGTTCTATCAGCGGGAGCTCCTACGAGCAGTACTTC. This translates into CASSSISGSSYEQYF.

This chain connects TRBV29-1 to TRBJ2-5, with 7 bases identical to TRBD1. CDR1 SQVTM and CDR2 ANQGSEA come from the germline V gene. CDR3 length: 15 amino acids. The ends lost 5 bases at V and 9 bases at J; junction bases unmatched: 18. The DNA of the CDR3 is TGCAGCGTTTATCAGGACAGGAGGACCCCAGGGGCCCAGTACTTC. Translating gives CSVYQDRRTPGAQYF.

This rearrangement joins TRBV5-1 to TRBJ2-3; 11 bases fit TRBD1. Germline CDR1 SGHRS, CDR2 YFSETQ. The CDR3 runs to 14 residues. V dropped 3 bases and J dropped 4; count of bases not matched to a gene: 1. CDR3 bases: TGCGCCAGCAGCTCGGGACAGGGGGCAGATACGCAGTATTTT. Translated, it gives CASSSGQGADTQYF.

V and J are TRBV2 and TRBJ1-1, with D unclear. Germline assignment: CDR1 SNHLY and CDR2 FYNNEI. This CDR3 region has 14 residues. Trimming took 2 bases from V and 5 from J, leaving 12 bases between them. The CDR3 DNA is TGTGCCAGCAGTGAATATGGGTCGGGGACTGAAGCTTTCTTT. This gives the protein CASSEYGSGTEAFF.

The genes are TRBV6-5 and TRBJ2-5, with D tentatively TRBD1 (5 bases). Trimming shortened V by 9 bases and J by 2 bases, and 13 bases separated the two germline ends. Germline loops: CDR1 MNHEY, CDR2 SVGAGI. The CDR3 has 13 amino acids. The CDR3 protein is CASSGWPQETQYF. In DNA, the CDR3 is TGTGCCAGTTCAGGGTGGCCACAAGAGACCCAGTACTTC.

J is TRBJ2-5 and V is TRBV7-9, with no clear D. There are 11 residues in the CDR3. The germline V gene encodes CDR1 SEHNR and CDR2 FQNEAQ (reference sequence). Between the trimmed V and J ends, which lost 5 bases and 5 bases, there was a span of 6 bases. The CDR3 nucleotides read TGTGCCAGCAGCCGAGCGGAGACCCAGTACTTC. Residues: CASSRAETQYF. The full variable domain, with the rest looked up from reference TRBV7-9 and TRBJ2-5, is DTGVSQNPRHKITKRGQNVTFRCDPISEHNRLYWYRQTLGQGPEFLTYFQNEAQLEKSRLLSDRFSAERPKGSFSTLEIQRTEQGDSAMYLCASSRAETQYFGPGTRLLVL.

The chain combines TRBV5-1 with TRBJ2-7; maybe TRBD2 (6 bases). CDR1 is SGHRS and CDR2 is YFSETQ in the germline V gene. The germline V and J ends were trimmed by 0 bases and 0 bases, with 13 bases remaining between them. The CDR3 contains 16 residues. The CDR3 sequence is CASSLGHRDSSYEQYF. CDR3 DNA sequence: TGCGCCAGCAGCTTGGGCCACCGGGACTCCTCCTACGAGCAGTACTTC.

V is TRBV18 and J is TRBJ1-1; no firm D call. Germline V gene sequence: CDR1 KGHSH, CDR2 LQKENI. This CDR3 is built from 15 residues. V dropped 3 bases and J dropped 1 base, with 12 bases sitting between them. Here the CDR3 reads CASSPPTTRNTEAFF. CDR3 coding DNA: TGTGCCAGCTCACCCCCAACGACAAGGAACACTGAAGCTTTCTTT.

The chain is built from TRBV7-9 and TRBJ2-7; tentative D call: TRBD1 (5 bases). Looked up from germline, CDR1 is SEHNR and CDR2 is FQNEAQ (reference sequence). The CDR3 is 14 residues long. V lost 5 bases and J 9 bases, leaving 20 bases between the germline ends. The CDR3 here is CASSLMGPASVQYF. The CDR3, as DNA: TGTGCCAGCAGCCTCATGGGGCCCGCGTCGGTGCAGTACTTC.

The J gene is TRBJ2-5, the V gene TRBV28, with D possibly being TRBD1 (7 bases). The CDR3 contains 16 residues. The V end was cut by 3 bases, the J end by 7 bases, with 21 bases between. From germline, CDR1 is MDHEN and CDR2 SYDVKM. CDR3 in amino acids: CASSFPRTGLGGTQYF. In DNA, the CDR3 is TGTGCCAGCAGTTTTCCTAGGACAGGCCTGGGAGGGACCCAGTACTTC.

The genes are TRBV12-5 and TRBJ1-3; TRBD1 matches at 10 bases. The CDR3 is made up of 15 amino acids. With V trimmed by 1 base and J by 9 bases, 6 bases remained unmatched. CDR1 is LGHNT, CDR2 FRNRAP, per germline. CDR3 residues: CASGLAGTGDRTIYF. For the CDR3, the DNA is TGTGCTAGTGGTTTGGCGGGGACAGGGGATCGCACCATATATTTT.

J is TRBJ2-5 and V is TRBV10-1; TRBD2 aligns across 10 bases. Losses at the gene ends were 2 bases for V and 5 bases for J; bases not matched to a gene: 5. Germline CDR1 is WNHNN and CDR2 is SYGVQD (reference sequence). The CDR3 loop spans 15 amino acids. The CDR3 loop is CASSESTSGIETQYF. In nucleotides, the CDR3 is TGCGCCAGCAGTGAGAGTACTAGCGGGATTGAGACCCAGTACTTC.

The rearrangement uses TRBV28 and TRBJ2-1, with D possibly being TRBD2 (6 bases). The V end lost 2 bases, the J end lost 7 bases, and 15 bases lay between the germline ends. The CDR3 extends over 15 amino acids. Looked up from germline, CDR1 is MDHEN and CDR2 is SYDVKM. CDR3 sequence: CASSLLGLPGNEQFF. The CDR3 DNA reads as TGTGCCAGCAGTTTACTAGGACTACCGGGGAATGAGCAGTTCTTC.

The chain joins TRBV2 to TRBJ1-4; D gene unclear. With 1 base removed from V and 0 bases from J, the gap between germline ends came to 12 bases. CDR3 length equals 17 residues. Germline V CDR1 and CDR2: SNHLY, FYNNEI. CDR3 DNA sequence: TGTGCCAGCAGTGAAGGCTTATTCAGATCAACTAATGAAAAACTGTTTTTT. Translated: CASSEGLFRSTNEKLFF.

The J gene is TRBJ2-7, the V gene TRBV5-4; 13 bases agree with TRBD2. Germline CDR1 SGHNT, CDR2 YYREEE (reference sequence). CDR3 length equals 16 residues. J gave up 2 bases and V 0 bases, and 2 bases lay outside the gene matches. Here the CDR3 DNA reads TGTGCCAGCAGCTTGGCCGGGACTAGCGGGGCCTACGAGCAGTACTTC. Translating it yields CASSLAGTSGAYEQYF.

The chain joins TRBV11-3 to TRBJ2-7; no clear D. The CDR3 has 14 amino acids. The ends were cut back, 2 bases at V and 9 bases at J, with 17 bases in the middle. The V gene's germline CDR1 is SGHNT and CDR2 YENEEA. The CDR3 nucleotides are TGTGCCAGCAGCTTATTCCTCCCCTACGAGCGGCAGTACTTC. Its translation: CASSLFLPYERQYF.

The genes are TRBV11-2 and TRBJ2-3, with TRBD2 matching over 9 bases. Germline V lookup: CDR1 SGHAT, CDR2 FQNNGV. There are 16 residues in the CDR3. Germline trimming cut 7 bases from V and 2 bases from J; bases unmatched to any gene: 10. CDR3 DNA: TGTGCCAGCATTCTGGGCGCGGGGGGGCTCACAGATACGCAGTATTTT. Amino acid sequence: CASILGAGGLTDTQYF.